This section outlines one T cell receptor (beta chain) sequence together with its context. Its antigen has not been determined. Per-base quality was not reported, and no clone a single base away is much larger than it. TCRbeta CDR3 regions were amplified from genomic DNA by means of the immunoSEQ Assay, a bias-controlled multiplex PCR. As for the original processing: Within the assay, amplification of reference gene primers was used to estimate how many nucleated cells each sample contained. To quantify the absolute abundance of each unique TCRbeta CDR3 rearrangement, sequence reads were collapsed and filtered. For each sample, productive Simpson clonality was calculated by taking the square root of Simpson's diversity index across productive rearrangements. TCRdb obtained this table from immuneACCESS and retained in-frame rearrangements with V and J assigned. These tables miss some clones; where compared with another copy, unresolved V genes account for less than half of the shortfall, and the remainder is unexplained. V, J and clone size reflect that table, while D and trimming were determined from the DNA. The sample yields about 220,000 clones; about three quarters were counted once. About 7% of the sample goes to the ten largest clones.

The sample belongs to a study of blood T cell repertoires in COVID-19 (dated by TCRdb to 2019 to 2021). Regarding the complete study: Samples from collaborators originated in the United States, Italy and Spain and spanned both the acute and convalescent phases of COVID-19. The prospective study material was composed of cDNA or gDNA derived from T cells, B-cell-depleted T cells, or PBMCs. Subjects who had been exposed to COVID-19, were actively infected with it, or had recovered from it provided the deeply sampled blood TCRbeta repertoires that made up the dataset. The repertoires were made available in a free public database intended to serve as a resource for research on the immune response to SARS-CoV-2. The samples were drawn from the first 160 participants of the ongoing ImmuneRACE study and from some 1,300 subjects provided by 6 global collaborators. Sample metadata almost always included a de-identified subject ID, COVID-19 status, age in years and sex. Where available, HLA class I and class II types were taken from metadata supplied by the sample provider and were not determined by assay-based typing. What the authors observed across the whole study: How much clinical and demographic metadata was included differed by source and by participant, and the metadata was provided uncurated.

CDR1 and CDR2 were assigned from the germline V gene as SGHVS and FQNEAQ. Taken from cysteine to phenylalanine, the CDR3 has 16 residues. The only DNA kept is the CDR3, 48 bases in frame from the first base. Clipping removes 0 bases from V and 4 bases from J, with 8 as the unmatched junction base count. The collaborating institutions used their own protocols to collect whole blood in K2EDTA tubes. For TCRbeta analysis, collaborator samples were shipped as frozen whole blood, as isolated PBMCs, or as DNA extracted from either sample type. This chain joins TRBV7-8 to TRBJ2-7, and 8 bases in between align with TRBD1. The receptor was derived from a woman in her 70s with acute or convalescent COVID-19. Sequenced input: peripheral blood. Here the CDR3 is given as CASSLAGTTGGYEQYF. The nucleotide sequence reads as follows: TGTGCCAGCAGCTTAGCCGGAACCACAGGGGGTTACGAGCAGTACTTC.